The entry that follows covers one T cell receptor beta chain sequence. Germline V gene sequence: CDR1 SNHLY, CDR2 FYNNEI. The CDR3 has 15 residues. V lost 8 bases and J lost 1; bases outside the gene matches: 9. Amplification of TCR beta CDR3 regions used RNA transcripts. Second-round multiplex PCR came after first-round RT-PCR with HTBI primers. TCRdb reprocessed the multiplex PCR reads via MiXCR and lists one record per CDR3 protein. The table shows about 740,000 distinct CDR3 sequences, with 40% occurring only once. This record comes from a study of Graves' ophthalmopathy and Graves' hyperthyroidism.

Sample: peripheral blood. The clonotype was recovered from an adult man with Graves' ophthalmopathy. The J gene is TRBJ1-1, the V gene TRBV2, with 8 bases identical to TRBD1. The CDR3 DNA is TGTGCCAGCGGACGAACAGGGGGTGAGAACACTGAAGCTTTCTTT. It encodes CASGRTGGENTEAFF.